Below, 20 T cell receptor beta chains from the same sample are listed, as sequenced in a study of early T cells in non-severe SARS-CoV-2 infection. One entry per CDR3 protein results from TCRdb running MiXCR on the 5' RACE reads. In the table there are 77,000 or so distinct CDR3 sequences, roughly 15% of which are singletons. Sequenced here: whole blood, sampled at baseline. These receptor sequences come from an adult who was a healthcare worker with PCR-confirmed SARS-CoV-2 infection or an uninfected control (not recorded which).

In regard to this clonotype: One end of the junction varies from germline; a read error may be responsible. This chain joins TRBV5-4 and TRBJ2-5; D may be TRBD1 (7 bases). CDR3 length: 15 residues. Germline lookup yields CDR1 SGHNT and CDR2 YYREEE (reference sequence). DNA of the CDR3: TGTGCCAGCAGCTGGCGGACAGGAGGGGTTGGAGATGAGAACTTC. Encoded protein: CASSWRTGGVGDENF.

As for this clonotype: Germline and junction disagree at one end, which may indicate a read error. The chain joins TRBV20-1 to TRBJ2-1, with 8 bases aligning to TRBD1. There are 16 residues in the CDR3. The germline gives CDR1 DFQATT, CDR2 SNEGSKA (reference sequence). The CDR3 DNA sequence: TGCAGTGCTAGAGATAGACAGGGGAGCTCCCACAATGAGCAGTTCTTC. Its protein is CSARDRQGSSHNEQFF.

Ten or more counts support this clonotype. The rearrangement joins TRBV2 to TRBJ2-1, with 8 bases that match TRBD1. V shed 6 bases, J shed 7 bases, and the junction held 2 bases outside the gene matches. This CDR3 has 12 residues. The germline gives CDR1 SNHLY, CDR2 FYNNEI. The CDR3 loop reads CASRTGGNEQFF. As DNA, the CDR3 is TGTGCCAGCAGAACAGGGGGTAATGAGCAGTTCTTC.

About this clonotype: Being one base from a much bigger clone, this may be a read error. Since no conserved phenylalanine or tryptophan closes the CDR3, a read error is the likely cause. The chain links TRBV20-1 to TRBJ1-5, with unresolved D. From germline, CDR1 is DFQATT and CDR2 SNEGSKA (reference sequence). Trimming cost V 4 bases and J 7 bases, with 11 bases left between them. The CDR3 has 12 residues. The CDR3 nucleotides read TGCAGTGCTAAAAGGGATCCCCAGCCCCAGCATTTA. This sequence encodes CSAKRDPQPQHL.

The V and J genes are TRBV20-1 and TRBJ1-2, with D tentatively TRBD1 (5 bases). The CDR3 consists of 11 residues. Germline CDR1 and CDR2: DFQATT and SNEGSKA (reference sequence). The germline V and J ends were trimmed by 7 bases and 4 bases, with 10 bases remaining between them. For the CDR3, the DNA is TGCAGTGGAGGGGAACCCTATGGCTACACCTTC. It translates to CSGGEPYGYTF.

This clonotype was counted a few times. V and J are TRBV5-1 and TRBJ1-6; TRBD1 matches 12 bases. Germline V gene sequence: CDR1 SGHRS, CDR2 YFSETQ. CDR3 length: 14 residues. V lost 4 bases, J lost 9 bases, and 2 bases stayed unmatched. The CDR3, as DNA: TGCGCCAGCAGCCGGGACAGGGGGCGTTCACCCCTCCACTTT. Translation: CASSRDRGRSPLHF.

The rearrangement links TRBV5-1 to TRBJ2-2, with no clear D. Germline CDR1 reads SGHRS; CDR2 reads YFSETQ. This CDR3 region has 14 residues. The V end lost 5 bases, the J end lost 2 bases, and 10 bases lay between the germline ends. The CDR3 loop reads CASRGKENTGELFF. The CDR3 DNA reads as TGCGCCAGCAGGGGCAAGGAAAACACCGGGGAGCTGTTTTTT. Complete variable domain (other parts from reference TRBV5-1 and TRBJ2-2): KAGVTQTPRYLIKTRGQQVTLSCSPISGHRSVSWYQQTPGQGLQFLFEYFSETQRNKGNFPGRFSGRQFSNSRSEMNVSTLELGDSALYLCASRGKENTGELFFGEGSRLTVL.

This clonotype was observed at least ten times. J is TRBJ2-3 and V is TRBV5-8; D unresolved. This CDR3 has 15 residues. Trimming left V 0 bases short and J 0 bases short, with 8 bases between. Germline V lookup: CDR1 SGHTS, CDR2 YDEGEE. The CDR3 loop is CASSLGGASTDTQYF. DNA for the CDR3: TGTGCCAGCAGCTTGGGGGGTGCTAGCACAGATACGCAGTATTTT.

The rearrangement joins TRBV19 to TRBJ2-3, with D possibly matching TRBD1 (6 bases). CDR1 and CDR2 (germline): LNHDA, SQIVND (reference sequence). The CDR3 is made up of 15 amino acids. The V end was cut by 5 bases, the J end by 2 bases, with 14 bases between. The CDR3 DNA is TGTGCCAGTAGTGACCGGGGACACCTCACAGATACGCAGTATTTT. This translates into CASSDRGHLTDTQYF.

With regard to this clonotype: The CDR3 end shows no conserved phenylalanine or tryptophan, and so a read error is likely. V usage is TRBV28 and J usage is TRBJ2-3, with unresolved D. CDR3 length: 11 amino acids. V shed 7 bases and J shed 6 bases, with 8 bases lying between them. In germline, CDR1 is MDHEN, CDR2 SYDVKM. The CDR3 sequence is CASTGLDTQYI. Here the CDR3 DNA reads TGTGCCAGCACAGGCCTGGATACGCAGTATATT.

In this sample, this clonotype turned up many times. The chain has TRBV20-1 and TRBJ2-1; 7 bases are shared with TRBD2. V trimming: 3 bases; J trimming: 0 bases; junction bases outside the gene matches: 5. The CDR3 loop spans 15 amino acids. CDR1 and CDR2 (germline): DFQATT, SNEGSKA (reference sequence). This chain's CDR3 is CSARDLADSYNEQFF. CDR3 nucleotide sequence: TGCAGTGCTAGGGATCTAGCGGACTCCTACAATGAGCAGTTCTTC.

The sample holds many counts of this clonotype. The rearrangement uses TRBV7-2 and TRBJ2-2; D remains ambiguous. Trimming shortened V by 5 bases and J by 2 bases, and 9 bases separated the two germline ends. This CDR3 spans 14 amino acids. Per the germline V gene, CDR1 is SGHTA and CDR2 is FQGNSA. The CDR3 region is CASSERINTGELFF. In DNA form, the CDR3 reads TGTGCCAGCAGCGAAAGGATAAACACCGGGGAGCTGTTTTTT.

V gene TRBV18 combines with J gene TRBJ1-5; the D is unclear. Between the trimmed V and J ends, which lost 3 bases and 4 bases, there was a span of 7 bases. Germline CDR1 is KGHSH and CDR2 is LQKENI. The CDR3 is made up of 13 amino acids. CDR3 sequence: CASSPWENQPQHF. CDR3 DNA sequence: TGTGCCAGCTCACCTTGGGAAAATCAGCCCCAGCATTTT.

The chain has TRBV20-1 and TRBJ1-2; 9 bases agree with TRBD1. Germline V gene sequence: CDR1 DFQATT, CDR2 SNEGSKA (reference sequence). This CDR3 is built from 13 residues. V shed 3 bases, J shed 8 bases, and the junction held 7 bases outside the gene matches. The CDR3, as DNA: TGCAGTGCTAGCCCCGGGACAGGGTACGGCTACACCTTC. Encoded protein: CSASPGTGYGYTF.

The CDR3 here is CASSEKQGAYGYTF. The CDR3 bases are TGTGCCAGCAGTGAAAAACAGGGTGCCTATGGCTACACCTTC. The genes are TRBV6-1 and TRBJ1-2; maybe TRBD1 (6 bases). V lost 2 bases and J 4 bases, leaving 11 bases between the germline ends. Germline V gene lookup returns CDR1 MNHNS and CDR2 SASEGT. The CDR3 is made up of 14 amino acids.

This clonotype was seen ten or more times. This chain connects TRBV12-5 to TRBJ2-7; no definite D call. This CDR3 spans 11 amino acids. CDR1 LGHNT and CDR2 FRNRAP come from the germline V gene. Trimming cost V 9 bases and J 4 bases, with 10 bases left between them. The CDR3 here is CARIFTYEQYF. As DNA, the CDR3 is TGTGCTAGGATATTTACTTACGAGCAGTACTTC.

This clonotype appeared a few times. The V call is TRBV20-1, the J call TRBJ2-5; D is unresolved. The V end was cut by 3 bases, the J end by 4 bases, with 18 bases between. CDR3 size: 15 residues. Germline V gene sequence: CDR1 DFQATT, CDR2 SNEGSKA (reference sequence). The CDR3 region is CSASPKGSQRETQYF. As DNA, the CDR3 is TGCAGTGCTAGTCCTAAGGGATCGCAGAGAGAGACCCAGTACTTC.

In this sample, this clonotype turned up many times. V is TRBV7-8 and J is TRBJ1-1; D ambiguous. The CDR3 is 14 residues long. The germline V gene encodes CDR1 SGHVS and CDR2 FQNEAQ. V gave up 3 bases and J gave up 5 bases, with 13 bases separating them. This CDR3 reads CASSFGRSGTEAFF. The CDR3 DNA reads TGTGCCAGCAGCTTCGGACGGTCTGGGACTGAAGCTTTCTTT.

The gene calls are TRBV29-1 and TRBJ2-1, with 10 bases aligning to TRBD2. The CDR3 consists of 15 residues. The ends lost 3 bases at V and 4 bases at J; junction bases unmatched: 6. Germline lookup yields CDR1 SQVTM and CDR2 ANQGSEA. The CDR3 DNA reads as TGCAGCGTTGAGGGGGTAGCGGGAGGTTACAATGAGCAGTTCTTC. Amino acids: CSVEGVAGGYNEQFF.

The DNA of the CDR3 is TGTGCCAGCAGCTTGGGACAGGGAGTAATCCGAAGCACTGAAGCTTTCTTT. Amino acid sequence: CASSLGQGVIRSTEAFF. This chain uses TRBV5-6 with TRBJ1-1; 7 bases align to TRBD1. This CDR3 has 17 amino acids. Germline CDR1 SGHDT, CDR2 YYEEEE. V shed 0 bases and J 4 bases; nucleotides not matched to a gene: 12. Full variable domain (missing parts from reference TRBV5-6 and TRBJ1-1): DAGVTQSPTHLIKTRGQQVTLRCSPKSGHDTVSWYQQALGQGPQFIFQYYEEEERQRGNFPDRFSGHQFPNYSSELNVNALLLGDSALYLCASSLGQGVIRSTEAFFGQGTRLTVV.